This T cell receptor (beta chain) was captured by sequencing in a study of blood T cell repertoires in COVID-19. In the study overall: Samples of COVID-19 (acute and convalescent) were obtained from the United States, Italy and Spain. PBMCs, B-cell-depleted T cells, or T cells provided the cDNA or gDNA that made up the material.

The germline V and J ends were trimmed by 6 bases and 0 bases, with 14 bases remaining between them. This CDR3 contains 15 residues. The germline V gene has CDR1 KGHSH and CDR2 LQKENI. In the original analysis: Amplified reference gene primers provided the basis for estimating nucleated cell counts. Profiling relied on immunoSEQ multiplex PCR, and the TCRdb table lists in-frame clones only, not all of them. That table supplies the V and J calls and clone size; D and trimming were determined from the DNA. The sample lists about 220,000 clones, more than 65% seen once, with 9.7% in the top ten. The TCR originated in a man between 50 and 59 years old with active or convalescent COVID-19. V usage is TRBV18 and J usage is TRBJ1-1; D might be TRBD1 (5 bases). Material for sequencing was peripheral blood. The CDR3 DNA reads as TGTGCCAGCTCTTCTGGTGCAGGGTTGAACACTGAAGCTTTCTTT. It codes for CASSSGAGLNTEAFF.